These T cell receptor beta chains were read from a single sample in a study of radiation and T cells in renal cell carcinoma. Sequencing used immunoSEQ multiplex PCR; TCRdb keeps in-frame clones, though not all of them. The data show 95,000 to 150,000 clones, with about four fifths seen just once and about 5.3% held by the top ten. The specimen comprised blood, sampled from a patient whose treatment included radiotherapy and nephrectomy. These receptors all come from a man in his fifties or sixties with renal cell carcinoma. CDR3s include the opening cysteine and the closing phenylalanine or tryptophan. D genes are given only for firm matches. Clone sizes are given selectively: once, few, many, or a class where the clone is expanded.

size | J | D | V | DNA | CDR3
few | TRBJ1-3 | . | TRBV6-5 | TGTGCCAGCAGTTACAGTAACTTCGGAAACACCATATATTTT | CASSYSNFGNTIYF
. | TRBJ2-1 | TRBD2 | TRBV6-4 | TGTGCCAGCAGTGACTCGACTAGCGGGAGGAAAATGAATGAGCAGTTCTTC | CASSDSTSGRKMNEQFF
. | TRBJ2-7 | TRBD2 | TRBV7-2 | TGTGCCAGCAGCGGGACTAGCGGCTACGAGCAGTACTTC | CASSGTSGYEQYF
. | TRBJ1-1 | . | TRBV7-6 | TGTGCCAGCAGCCAGAGGGGGAACACTGAAGCTTTCTTT | CASSQRGNTEAFF
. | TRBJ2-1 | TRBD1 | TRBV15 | TGTGCCACCAGCAGGGGACAGGGAATATACAATGAGCAGTTCTTC | CATSRGQGIYNEQFF
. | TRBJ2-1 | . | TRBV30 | TGTGCCTGGAGTAGGGGGGCCCTTTTGGATGAGCAGTTCTTC | CAWSRGALLDEQFF
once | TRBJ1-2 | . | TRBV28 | TGTGCCAGCAGTTTGCGGGGGCGTATACCTACCTTC | CASSLRGRIPTF
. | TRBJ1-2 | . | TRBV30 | TGTGCCTGGAATAGGGCAGGGGAAAGCTATGGCTACACCTTC | CAWNRAGESYGYTF
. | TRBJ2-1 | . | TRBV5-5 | TGTGCCAGCAGCACACGGACCTACAATGAGCAGTTCTTC | CASSTRTYNEQFF
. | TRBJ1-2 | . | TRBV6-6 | TGTGCCAGCATCCAGGGTCGGTATGGCTACACCTTC | CASIQGRYGYTF
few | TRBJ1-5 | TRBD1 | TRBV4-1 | TGCGCCAGCAGCCGCTTTCCCGGGACAGGGGTCGGCAATCAGCCCCAGCATTTT | CASSRFPGTGVGNQPQHF
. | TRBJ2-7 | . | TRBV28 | TGTGCCAGCAGTTTGGTCCCAGCGGCAGGCTACGAGCAGTACTTC | CASSLVPAAGYEQYF
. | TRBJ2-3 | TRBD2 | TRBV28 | TGTGCCAGCATCTTATCGATCGGACTAGCGGGAGATACGCAGTATTTT | CASILSIGLAGDTQYF
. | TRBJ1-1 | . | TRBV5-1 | TGCGCCAGCAAAGCCAGCGGGCGGGTAAGCACTGAAGCTTTCTTT | CASKASGRVSTEAFF
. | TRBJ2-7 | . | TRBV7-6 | TGTGCCAGCAGCCCCCACTTCTCAGGGGCGGACTCCTACGAGCAGTACTTC | CASSPHFSGADSYEQYF